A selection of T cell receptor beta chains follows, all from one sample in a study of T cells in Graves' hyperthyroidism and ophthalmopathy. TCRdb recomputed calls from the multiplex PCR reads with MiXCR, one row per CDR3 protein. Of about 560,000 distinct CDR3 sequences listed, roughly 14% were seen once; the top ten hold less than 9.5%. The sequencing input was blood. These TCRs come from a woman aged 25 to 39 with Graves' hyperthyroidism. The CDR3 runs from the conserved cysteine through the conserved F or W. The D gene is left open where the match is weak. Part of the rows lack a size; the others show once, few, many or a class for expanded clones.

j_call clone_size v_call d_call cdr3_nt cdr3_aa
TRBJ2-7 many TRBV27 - TGTGCTGTGGGGCCGGGGACCTACGAGCAGTACTTC CAVGPGTYEQYF
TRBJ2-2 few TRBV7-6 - TGTGCCAGCAGCTTAGAACCGGGACGAGGGGCCGGGGAGCTGTTTTTT CASSLEPGRGAGELFF
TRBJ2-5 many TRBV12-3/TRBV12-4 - TGTGCCAGCAGTTTATCGTCAGCTTCAGAAGAGACCCAGTACTTC CASSLSSASEETQYF
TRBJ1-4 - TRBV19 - TGTGCCAGTAGTATACGACCGATTAATGAAAAACTGTTTTTT CASSIRPINEKLFF
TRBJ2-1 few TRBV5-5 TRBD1 TGTGCCAGCAGCTTGGTTACAGGGGGCCAAGGTGAGCAGTTCTTC CASSLVTGGQGEQFF
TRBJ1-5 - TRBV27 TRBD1 TGTGCCAGCAGTGACAGGGCGGTTTTGAATTTCGATCAGCCCCAGCATTTT CASSDRAVLNFDQPQHF
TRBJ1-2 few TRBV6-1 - TGTGCCAGCCGGAATGACGGAAGCCCATTGATGGGCTACACCTTC CASRNDGSPLMGYTF
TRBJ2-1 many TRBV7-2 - TGTGCCAGCAGCTCCCTAGCGAGAGAGCAGTTCTTC CASSSLAREQFF
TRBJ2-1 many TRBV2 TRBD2 TGTGCCAGCAGGACGGGACTAGCGGCTTACAATGAGCAGTTCTTC CASRTGLAAYNEQFF
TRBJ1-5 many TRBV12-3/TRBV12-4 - TGTGCCAGCAGTTCCCGGGGGGCCCGGCCCCAGCATTTT CASSSRGARPQHF
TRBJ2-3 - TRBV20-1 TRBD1 TGCAGTGTTCCGACAGGGCCTAGCACAAATACGCAGTATTTT CSVPTGPSTNTQYF
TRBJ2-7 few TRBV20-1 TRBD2 TGCAGTGCTAGAGATCCTGGGCTAGCGGGAGGGTCAAGCTCCTACGAGCAGTACTTC CSARDPGLAGGSSSYEQYF
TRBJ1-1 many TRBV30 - TGTGCCTGGAGTGGACAGTTGAACACTGAAGCTTTCTTT CAWSGQLNTEAFF
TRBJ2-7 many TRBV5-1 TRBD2 TGCGCCAGCAGCACGCCGACTAGCGGGACTGGCGAGCAGTACTTC CASSTPTSGTGEQYF
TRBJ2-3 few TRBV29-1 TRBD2 TGCAGCGGTCTGACTAGCGGGAGGGCGGGAGATACGCAGTATTTT CSGLTSGRAGDTQYF
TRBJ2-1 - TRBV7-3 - TGTGCCAGCTGGTCCCTTCCTGCGGGGAGGAATGAGCAGTTCTTC CASWSLPAGRNEQFF
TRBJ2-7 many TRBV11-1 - TGTGCCAGCAGCCTCTCACGGGGGCCCTACGAGCAGTACTTC CASSLSRGPYEQYF
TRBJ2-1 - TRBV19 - TGTGCCAGTAGCACCCACAGGGATGCGGGCAATGAGCAGTTCTTC CASSTHRDAGNEQFF